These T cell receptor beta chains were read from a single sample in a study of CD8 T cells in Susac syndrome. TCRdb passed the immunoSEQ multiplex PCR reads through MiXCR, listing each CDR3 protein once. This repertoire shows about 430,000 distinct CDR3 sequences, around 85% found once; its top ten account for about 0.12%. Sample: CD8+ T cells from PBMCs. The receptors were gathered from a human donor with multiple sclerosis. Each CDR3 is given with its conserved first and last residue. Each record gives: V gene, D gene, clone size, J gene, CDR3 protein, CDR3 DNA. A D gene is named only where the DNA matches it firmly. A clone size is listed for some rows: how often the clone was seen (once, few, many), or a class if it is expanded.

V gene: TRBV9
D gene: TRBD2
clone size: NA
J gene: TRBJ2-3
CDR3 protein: CASSVGGSGADTQYF
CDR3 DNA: TGTGCCAGCAGCGTAGGCGGGAGTGGGGCAGATACGCAGTATTTT

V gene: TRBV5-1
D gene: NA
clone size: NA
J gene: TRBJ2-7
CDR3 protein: CASSFWGGEDDEQYF
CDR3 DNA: TGCGCCAGCAGCTTTTGGGGGGGCGAGGACGACGAGCAGTACTTC

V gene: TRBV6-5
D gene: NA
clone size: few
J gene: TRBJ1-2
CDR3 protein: CASSYVAGPDYGYTF
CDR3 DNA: TGTGCCAGCAGTTACGTCGCAGGTCCTGACTATGGCTACACCTTC

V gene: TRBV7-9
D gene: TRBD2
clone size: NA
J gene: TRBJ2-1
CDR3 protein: CASSPGTSDNYNEQFF
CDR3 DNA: TGTGCCAGCAGCCCAGGGACTAGCGACAACTACAATGAGCAGTTCTTC

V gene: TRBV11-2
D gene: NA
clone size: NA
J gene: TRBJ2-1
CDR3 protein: CASSLEGSRTRGYNEQFF
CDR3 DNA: TGTGCCAGCAGCTTAGAGGGCTCGAGAACGAGGGGTTACAATGAGCAGTTCTTC

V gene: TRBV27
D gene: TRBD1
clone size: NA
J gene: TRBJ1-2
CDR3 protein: CASSSRTGSNYGYTF
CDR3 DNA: TGTGCCAGCAGTTCCCGGACAGGATCCAACTATGGCTACACCTTC

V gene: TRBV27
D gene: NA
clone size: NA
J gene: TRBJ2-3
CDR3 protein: CASTHGVSTDTQYF
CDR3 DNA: TGTGCCAGCACACACGGGGTTAGCACAGATACGCAGTATTTT

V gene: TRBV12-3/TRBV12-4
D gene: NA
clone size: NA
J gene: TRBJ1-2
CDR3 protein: CASKGTPYYGYTF
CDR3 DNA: TGTGCCAGCAAAGGGACCCCATACTATGGCTACACCTTC

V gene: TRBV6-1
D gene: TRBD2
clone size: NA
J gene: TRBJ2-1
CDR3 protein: CASIYPPTSGAYNEQFF
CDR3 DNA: TGTGCCAGCATATATCCCCCCACTAGCGGTGCCTACAATGAGCAGTTCTTC

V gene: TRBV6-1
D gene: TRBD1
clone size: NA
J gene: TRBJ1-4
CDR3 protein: CASTQKYRDRESLANEKLFF
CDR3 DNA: TGTGCCAGCACCCAAAAATATAGGGACAGGGAGAGTTTAGCTAATGAAAAACTGTTTTTT

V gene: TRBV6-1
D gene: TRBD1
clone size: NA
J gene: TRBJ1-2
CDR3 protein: CASSEWTGAHYGYTF
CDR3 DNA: TGTGCCAGCAGTGAATGGACAGGGGCCCACTATGGCTACACCTTC

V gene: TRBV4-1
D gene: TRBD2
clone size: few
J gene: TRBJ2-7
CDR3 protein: CASSQEAGGSYEQYF
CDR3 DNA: TGCGCCAGCAGCCAAGAAGCGGGGGGCTCCTACGAGCAGTACTTC

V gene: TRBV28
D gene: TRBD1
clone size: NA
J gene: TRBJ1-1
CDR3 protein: CASSLRQGSMNTEAFF
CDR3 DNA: TGTGCCAGCAGTTTGAGACAGGGGAGCATGAACACTGAAGCTTTCTTT

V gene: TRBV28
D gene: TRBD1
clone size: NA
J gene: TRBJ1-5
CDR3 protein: CASSWDRGQGQPQHF
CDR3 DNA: TGTGCCAGCAGTTGGGACAGGGGGCAGGGTCAGCCCCAGCATTTT

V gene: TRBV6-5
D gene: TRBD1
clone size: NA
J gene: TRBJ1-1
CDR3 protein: CASSLRDRIITEAFF
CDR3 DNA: TGTGCCAGCAGTCTCAGGGACAGAATAATCACTGAAGCTTTCTTT

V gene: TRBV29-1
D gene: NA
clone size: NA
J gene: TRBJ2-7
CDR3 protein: CSVLGGLPYEQYF
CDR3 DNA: TGCAGCGTGTTAGGGGGACTTCCCTACGAGCAGTACTTC

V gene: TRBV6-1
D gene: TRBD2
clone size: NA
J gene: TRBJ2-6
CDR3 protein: CASSGLAGGGANVLTF
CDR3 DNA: TGTGCCAGCAGTGGACTAGCGGGGGGTGGGGCCAACGTCCTGACTTTC

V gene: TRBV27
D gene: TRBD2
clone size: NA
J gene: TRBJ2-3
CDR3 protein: CASSTLGGLENTDTQYF
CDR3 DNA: TGTGCCAGCAGCACCTTGGGGGGACTAGAAAACACAGATACGCAGTATTTT

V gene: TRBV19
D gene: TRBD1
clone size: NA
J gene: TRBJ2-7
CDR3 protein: CASRPGQETYEQYF
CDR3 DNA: TGTGCCAGTAGGCCGGGACAGGAGACGTACGAGCAGTACTTC

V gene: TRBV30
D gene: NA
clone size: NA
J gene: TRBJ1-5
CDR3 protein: CAWSPDSSNQPQHF
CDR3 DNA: TGTGCCTGGAGTCCCGACAGTAGCAATCAGCCCCAGCATTTT

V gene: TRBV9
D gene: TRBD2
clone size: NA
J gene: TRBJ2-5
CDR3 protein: CASSVGTSGRGGETQYF
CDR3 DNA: TGTGCCAGCAGCGTAGGGACTAGCGGGAGAGGGGGTGAGACCCAGTACTTC

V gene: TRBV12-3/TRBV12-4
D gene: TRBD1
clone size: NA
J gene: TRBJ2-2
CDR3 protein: CASREDREAYFGELFF
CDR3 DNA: TGTGCCAGCAGAGAGGACAGGGAGGCCTATTTCGGGGAGCTGTTTTTT

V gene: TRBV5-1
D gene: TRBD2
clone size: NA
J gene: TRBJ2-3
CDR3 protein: CASSLRLADSTDTQYF
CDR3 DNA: TGCGCCAGCAGCTTGCGACTAGCGGACAGCACAGATACGCAGTATTTT

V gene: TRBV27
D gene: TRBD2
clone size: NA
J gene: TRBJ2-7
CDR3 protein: CASSLTGGGQDSRRQYF
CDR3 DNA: TGTGCCAGCAGTTTAACCGGGGGGGGCCAAGACTCGAGGAGGCAGTACTTC

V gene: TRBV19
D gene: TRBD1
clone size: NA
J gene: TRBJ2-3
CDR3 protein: CASSLTGGDTQYF
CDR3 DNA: TGTGCCAGTAGTTTGACAGGGGGAGATACGCAGTATTTT

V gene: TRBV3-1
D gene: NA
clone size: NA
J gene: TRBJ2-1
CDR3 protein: CASSQEGGEQFF
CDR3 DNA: TGTGCCAGCAGCCAAGAGGGTGGTGAGCAGTTCTTC

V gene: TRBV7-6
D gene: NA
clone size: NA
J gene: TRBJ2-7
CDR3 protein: CASSLLTGPFYEQYF
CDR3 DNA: TGTGCCAGCAGCTTATTGACGGGGCCCTTCTACGAGCAGTACTTC

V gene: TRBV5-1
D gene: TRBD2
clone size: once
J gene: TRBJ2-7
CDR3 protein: CASSPSSGGPYEQYF
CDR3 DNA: TGCGCCAGCAGCCCCTCTAGCGGGGGCCCCTACGAGCAGTACTTC

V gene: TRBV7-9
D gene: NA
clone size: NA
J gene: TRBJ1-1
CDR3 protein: CASSPWDRAEAFF
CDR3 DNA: TGTGCCAGCAGCCCATGGGACCGGGCTGAAGCTTTCTTT

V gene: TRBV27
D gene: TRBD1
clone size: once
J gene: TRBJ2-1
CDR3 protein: CASSVTGTGYNEQFF
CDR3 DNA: TGTGCCAGCAGTGTAACCGGGACAGGGTACAATGAGCAGTTCTTC

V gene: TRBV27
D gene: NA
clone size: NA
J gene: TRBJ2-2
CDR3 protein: CASSLTEMANTGELFF
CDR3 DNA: TGTGCCAGCAGTCTGACAGAGATGGCGAACACCGGGGAGCTGTTTTTT

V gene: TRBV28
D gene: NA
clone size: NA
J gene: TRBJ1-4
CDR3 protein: CASSLGVTEKLFF
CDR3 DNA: TGTGCCAGCAGCCTCGGGGTTACGGAAAAACTGTTTTTT

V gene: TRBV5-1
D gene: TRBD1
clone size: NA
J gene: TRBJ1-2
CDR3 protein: CAGRQGTGDYGYTF
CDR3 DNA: TGCGCCGGACGCCAAGGGACAGGGGATTATGGCTACACCTTC

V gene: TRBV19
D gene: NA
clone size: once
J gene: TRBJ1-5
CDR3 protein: CASSWGLRQPQHF
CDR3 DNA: TGTGCCAGTAGCTGGGGCCTACGACAGCCCCAGCATTTT

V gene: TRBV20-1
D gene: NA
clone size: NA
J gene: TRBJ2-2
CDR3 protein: CSASSVTGELFF
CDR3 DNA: TGCAGTGCTAGTAGTGTCACCGGGGAGCTGTTTTTT

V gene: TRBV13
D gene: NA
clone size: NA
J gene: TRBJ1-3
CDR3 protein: CASSYPSSGNTRYF
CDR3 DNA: TGTGCCAGCAGCTACCCATCCTCTGGAAACACCAGATATTTT

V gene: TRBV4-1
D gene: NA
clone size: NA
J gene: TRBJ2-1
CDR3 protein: CASSQEAGGNEQFF
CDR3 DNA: TGCGCCAGCAGCCAAGAGGCAGGGGGGAATGAGCAGTTCTTC

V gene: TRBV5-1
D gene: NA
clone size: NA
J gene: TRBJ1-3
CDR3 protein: CAQQVRGIPHSGNTIYF
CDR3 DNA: TGCGCCCAGCAGGTTCGAGGTATCCCCCACTCTGGAAACACCATATATTTT

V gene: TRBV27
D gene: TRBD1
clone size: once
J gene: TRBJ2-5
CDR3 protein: CASSPPLTGQGRRETQYF
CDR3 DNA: TGTGCCAGCAGTCCCCCTTTGACGGGACAGGGTCGTCGGGAGACCCAGTACTTC

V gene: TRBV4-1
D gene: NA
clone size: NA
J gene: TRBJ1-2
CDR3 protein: CASSQAARDGYTF
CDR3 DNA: TGCGCCAGCAGCCAAGCGGCGCGAGATGGCTACACCTTC

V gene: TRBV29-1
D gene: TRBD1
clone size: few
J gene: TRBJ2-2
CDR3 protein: CSAGQGTGELFF
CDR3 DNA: TGCAGCGCCGGACAGGGGACCGGGGAGCTGTTTTTT

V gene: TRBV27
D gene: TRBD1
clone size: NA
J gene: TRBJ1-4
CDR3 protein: CASSFRGQGEKLFF
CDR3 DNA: TGTGCCAGCAGTTTCAGGGGGCAGGGGGAAAAACTGTTTTTT

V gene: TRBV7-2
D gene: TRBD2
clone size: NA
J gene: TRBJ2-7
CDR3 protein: CASSLVSGSSSYEQYF
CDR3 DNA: TGTGCCAGCAGCTTAGTTAGCGGGAGTAGCTCCTACGAGCAGTACTTC

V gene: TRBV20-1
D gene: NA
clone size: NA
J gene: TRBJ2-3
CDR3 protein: CSAWSGWENEDTQYF
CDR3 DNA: TGCAGTGCCTGGAGCGGGTGGGAAAATGAAGATACGCAGTATTTT

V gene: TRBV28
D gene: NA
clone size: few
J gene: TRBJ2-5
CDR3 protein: CASTPQGIETQYF
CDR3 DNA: TGTGCCAGTACCCCTCAGGGGATAGAGACCCAGTACTTC

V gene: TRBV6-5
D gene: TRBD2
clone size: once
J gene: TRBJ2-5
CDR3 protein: CASNSGRGLAEETQYF
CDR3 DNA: TGTGCCAGCAATTCTGGACGGGGACTAGCGGAAGAGACCCAGTACTTC

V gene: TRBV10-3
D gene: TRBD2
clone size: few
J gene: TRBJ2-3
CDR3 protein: CAISVVSGRGVFDTQYF
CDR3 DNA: TGTGCCATCAGTGTCGTTAGCGGGAGGGGAGTTTTCGATACGCAGTATTTT

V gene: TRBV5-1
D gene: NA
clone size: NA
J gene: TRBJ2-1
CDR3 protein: CASSLVGDHRKEQFF
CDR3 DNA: TGCGCCAGCAGCTTGGTAGGGGACCATCGTAAGGAGCAGTTCTTC

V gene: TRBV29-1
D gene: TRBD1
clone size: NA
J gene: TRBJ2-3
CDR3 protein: CSASSTGGEADTQYF
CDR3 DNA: TGCAGCGCTTCCTCGACAGGGGGCGAAGCAGATACGCAGTATTTT

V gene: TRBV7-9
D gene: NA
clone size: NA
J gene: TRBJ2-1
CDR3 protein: CASSSPQPSSAGSYNEQFF
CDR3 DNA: TGTGCCAGCAGCTCCCCGCAGCCTAGTTCCGCTGGTTCCTACAATGAGCAGTTCTTC

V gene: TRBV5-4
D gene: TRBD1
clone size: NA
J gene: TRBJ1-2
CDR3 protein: CASSLDPGTGTNYGYTF
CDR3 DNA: TGTGCCAGCAGCTTGGACCCCGGGACAGGGACTAACTATGGCTACACCTTC

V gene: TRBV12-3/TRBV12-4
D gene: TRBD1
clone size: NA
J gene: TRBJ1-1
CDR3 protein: CASSGDRPLEAFF
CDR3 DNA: TGTGCCAGCAGTGGGGACAGACCCCTTGAAGCTTTCTTT

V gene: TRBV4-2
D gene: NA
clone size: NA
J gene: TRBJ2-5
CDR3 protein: CASGSVQETQYF
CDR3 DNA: TGTGCCAGCGGCTCGGTGCAAGAGACCCAGTACTTC